The 11 T cell receptor beta chains presented below share a single source sample, sequenced in a study of early T cells in non-severe SARS-CoV-2 infection. TCRdb ran MiXCR on the 5' RACE reads and lists one entry per CDR3 protein. The repertoire consists of more than 70,000 distinct CDR3 sequences, with roughly an eighth occurring once and the leading ten covering about 6%. Sequencing was done on a sample of whole blood. These receptors all come from an adult who was a healthcare worker with PCR-confirmed SARS-CoV-2 infection or an uninfected control (not recorded which).

There are a few counts of this clonotype. The genes are TRBV7-8 and TRBJ2-1; D is perhaps TRBD1 (6 bases). Trimming removed 1 base at V and 13 bases at J, with 11 bases between. Germline V gene data show CDR1 as SGHVS and CDR2 as FQNEAQ. The CDR3 is 12 amino acids. CDR3 in amino acids: CASSLVKGVQFF. The CDR3 nucleotides read TGTGCCAGCAGCTTAGTTAAGGGGGTACAGTTCTTC.

Ten or more counts support this clonotype. In DNA form, the CDR3 reads TGTGCCAGCAGCTTGGACACAACGAACACTGAAGCTTTCTTT. Its protein product is CASSLDTTNTEAFF. The chain has TRBV9 and TRBJ1-1, with D possibly being TRBD1 (5 bases). Germline CDR1 is SGDLS and CDR2 is YYNGEE. The V gene lost 4 bases and the J gene lost 1 base, with 11 bases spanning the gap. The CDR3 contains 14 residues.

This clonotype was seen a few times. CDR3 nucleotides: TGCAGCGTTGAATTGGTCCAAGAGACCCAGTACTTC. Its protein product is CSVELVQETQYF. This chain uses TRBV29-1 with TRBJ2-5; D is ambiguous. Trimming shortened V by 2 bases and J by 1 base, and 5 bases separated the two germline ends. This CDR3 is built from 12 residues. Germline values: CDR1 SQVTM, CDR2 ANQGSEA.

The chain uses TRBV9 and TRBJ1-2, with 8 nucleotides matching TRBD1. This CDR3 contains 15 residues. V trimming: 4 bases; J trimming: 2 bases; junction bases outside the gene matches: 7. Germline lookup yields CDR1 SGDLS and CDR2 YYNGEE. CDR3 region: CASSTTQGANYGYTF. In DNA form, the CDR3 reads TGTGCCAGCAGCACGACTCAGGGGGCAAACTATGGCTACACCTTC. Full variable domain (rest looked up from reference TRBV9 and TRBJ1-2): DSGVTQTPKHLITATGQRVTLRCSPRSGDLSVYWYQQSLDQGLQFLIQYYNGEERAKGNILERFSAQQFPDLHSELNLSSLELGDSALYFCASSTTQGANYGYTFGSGTRLTVV.

J is TRBJ2-1 and V is TRBV5-1; 13 bases fit TRBD2. The V gene's germline CDR1 is SGHRS and CDR2 YFSETQ. CDR3 size: 18 residues. Germline trimming cut 0 bases from V and 3 bases from J; bases unmatched to any gene: 6. As DNA, the CDR3 is TGCGCCAGCAGCTTGGGGACTAGCGGGAGTCCGAGCTACAATGAGCAGTTCTTC. Translating gives CASSLGTSGSPSYNEQFF.

This clonotype was observed a handful of times. The chain recombines TRBV4-1 with TRBJ2-1, with D uncertain. The CDR3 loop spans 18 amino acids. V lost 0 bases and J 3 bases, leaving 18 bases between the germline ends. Germline V lookup: CDR1 MGHRA, CDR2 YSYEKL. CDR3 in amino acids: CASSQDLGYPLDYNEQFF. The CDR3 bases are TGCGCCAGCAGCCAAGATTTGGGGTACCCCCTGGACTACAATGAGCAGTTCTTC.

This chain connects TRBV27 to TRBJ2-1, with 9 nucleotides matching TRBD1. This CDR3 region has 14 residues. V shed 3 bases, J shed 5 bases, and the junction held 2 bases outside the gene matches. Germline CDR1 MNHEY, CDR2 SMNVEV (reference sequence). This chain's CDR3 is CASSFGTGNNEQFF. DNA of the CDR3: TGTGCCAGCAGTTTCGGGACAGGGAACAATGAGCAGTTCTTC.

This chain joins TRBV20-1 and TRBJ2-1; TRBD2 aligns across 14 bases. Trimming took 0 bases from V and 9 from J; bases not matched to a gene: 7. Looked up from germline, CDR1 is DFQATT and CDR2 is SNEGSKA (reference sequence). This CDR3 region has 16 residues. CDR3 coding DNA: TGCAGTGCTAGAGACCCCGGACTAGCGGGAGGTGCTGAGCAGTTCTTC. The encoded protein is CSARDPGLAGGAEQFF.

This clonotype was picked up a small number of times. This chain joins TRBV5-1 and TRBJ2-5; 9 nucleotides match TRBD1. Germline CDR1 and CDR2: SGHRS and YFSETQ. The CDR3 runs 16 residues. Trimming took 4 bases from V and 1 from J; bases not matched to a gene: 8. The CDR3 reads CASSRTQDRGQETQYF. The CDR3 nucleotides are TGCGCCAGCAGCAGAACCCAGGACAGGGGCCAAGAGACCCAGTACTTC.

The chain is built from TRBV29-1 and TRBJ2-3; D is uncertain. The CDR3 consists of 12 residues. V shed 1 base and J shed 6 bases, with 8 bases lying between them. Germline V gene sequence: CDR1 SQVTM, CDR2 ANQGSEA. The CDR3: CSVEGLGDTQYF. In DNA form, the CDR3 reads TGCAGCGTTGAAGGGCTGGGGGATACGCAGTATTTT.

The chain is built from TRBV20-1 and TRBJ2-3; D possibly uses TRBD1 or TRBD2 (5 bases each). Trimming shortened V by 6 bases and J by 0 bases, and 16 bases separated the two germline ends. The CDR3 consists of 15 residues. Germline V gene sequence: CDR1 DFQATT, CDR2 SNEGSKA (reference sequence). The CDR3: CSAASGRPSTDTQYF. CDR3 DNA sequence: TGCAGTGCGGCGTCGGGACGCCCGAGCACAGATACGCAGTATTTT.